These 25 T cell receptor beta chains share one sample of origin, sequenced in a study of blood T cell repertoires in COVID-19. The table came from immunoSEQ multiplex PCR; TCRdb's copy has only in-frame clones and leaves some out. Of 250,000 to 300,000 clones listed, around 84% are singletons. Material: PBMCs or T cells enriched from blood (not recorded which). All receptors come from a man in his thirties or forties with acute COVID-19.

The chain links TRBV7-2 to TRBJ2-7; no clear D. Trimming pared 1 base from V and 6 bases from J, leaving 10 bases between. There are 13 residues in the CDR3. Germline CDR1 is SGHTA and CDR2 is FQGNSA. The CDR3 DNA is TGTGCCAGCAGCTTAGGGTCCTCGGGCGAGCAGTACGTC. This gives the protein CASSLGSSGEQYV.

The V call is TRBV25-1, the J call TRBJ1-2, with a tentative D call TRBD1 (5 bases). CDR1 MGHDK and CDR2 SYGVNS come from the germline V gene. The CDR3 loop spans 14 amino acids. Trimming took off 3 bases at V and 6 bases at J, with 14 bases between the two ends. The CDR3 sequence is CASSDSRARDGYTF. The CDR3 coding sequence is TGTGCCAGCAGTGATTCCAGGGCCAGGGATGGCTACACCTTC.

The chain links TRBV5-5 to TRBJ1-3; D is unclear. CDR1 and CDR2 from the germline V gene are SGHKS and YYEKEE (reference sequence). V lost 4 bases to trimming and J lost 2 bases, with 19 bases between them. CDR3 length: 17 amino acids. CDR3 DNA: TGTGCCAGCAGCCACTCCCCCGCCGGAACAGCTGGAAACACCATATATTTT. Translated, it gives CASSHSPAGTAGNTIYF. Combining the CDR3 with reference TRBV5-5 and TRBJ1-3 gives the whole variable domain DAGVTQSPTHLIKTRGQQVTLRCSPISGHKSVSWYQQVLGQGPQFIFQYYEKEERGRGNFPDRFSARQFPNYSSELNVNALLLGDSALYLCASSHSPAGTAGNTIYFGEGSWLTVV.

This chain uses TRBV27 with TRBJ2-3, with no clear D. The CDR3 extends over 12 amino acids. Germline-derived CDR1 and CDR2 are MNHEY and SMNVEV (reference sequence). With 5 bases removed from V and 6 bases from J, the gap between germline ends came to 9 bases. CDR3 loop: CASSHRRDTQYF. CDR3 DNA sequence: TGTGCCAGCAGTCACCGGCGGGATACGCAGTATTTT.

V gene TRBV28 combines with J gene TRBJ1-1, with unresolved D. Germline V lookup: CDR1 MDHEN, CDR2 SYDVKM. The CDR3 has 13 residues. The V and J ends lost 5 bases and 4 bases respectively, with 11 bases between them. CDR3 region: CASSHTGSTEAFF. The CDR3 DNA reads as TGTGCCAGCAGTCACACCGGGAGCACTGAAGCTTTCTTT.

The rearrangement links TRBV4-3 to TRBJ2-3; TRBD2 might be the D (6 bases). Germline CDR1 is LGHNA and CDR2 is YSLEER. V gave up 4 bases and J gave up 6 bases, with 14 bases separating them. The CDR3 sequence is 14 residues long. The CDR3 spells CASSPREFTDTQYF. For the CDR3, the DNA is TGCGCCAGCAGCCCCCGGGAGTTCACCGATACGCAGTATTTT.

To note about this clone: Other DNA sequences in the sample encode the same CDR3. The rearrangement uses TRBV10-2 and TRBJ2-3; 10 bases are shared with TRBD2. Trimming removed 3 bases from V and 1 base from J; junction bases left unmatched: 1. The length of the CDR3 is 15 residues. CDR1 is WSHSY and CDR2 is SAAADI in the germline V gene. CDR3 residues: CASSEAGGRTDTQYF. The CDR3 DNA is TGCGCCAGCAGTGAAGCGGGGGGGCGCACAGATACGCAGTATTTT.

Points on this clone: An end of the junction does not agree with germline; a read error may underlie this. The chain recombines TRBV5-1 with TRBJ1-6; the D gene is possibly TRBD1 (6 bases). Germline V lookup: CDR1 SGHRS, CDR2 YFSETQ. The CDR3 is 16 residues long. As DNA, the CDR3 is TGTGCCAGCAGCCCCGAACCACAGGGTTTAGGGTCACCCCTCCACTTT. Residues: CASSPEPQGLGSPLHF. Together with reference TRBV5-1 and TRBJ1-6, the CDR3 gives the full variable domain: KAGVTQTPRYLIKTRGQQVTLSCSPISGHRSVSWYQQTPGQGLQFLFEYFSETQRNKGNFPGRFSGRQFSNSRSEMNVSTLELGDSALYLCASSPEPQGLGSPLHFGNGTRLTVT.

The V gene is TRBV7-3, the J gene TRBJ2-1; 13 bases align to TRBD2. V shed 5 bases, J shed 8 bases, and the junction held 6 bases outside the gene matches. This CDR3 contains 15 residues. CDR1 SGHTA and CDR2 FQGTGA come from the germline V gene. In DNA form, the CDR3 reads TGTGCCAGCAGCCTGGGACTAGCGGGACGAGATGAGCAGTTCTTC. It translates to CASSLGLAGRDEQFF.

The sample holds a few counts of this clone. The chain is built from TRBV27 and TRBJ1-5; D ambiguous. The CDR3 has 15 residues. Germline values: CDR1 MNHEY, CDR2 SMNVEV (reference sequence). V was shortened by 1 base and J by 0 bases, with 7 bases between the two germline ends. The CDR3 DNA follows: TGTGCCAGCAGTTTATTCGGTAGTAGCAATCAGCCCCAGCATTTT. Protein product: CASSLFGSSNQPQHF.

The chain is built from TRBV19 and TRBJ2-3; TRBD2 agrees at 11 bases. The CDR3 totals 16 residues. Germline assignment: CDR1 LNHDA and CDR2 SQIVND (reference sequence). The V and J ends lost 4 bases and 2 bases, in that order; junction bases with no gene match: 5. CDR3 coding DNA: TGTGCCAGTAGTAGGGTAGCGGGGGGGACCACAGATACGCAGTATTTT. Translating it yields CASSRVAGGTTDTQYF.

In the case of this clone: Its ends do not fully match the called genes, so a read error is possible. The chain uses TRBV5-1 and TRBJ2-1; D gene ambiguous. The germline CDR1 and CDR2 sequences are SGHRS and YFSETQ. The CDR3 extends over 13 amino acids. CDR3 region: CASSLSEYNEQFF. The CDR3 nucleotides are TGTGCCAGCAGCTTAAGTGAGTACAATGAGCAGTTCTTC.

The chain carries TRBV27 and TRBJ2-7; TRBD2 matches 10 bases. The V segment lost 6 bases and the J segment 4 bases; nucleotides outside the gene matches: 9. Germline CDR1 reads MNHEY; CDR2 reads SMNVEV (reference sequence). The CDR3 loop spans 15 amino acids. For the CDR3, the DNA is TGTGCCAGCAGAGAGGGACTAGCGCGGATTTACGAGCAGTACGTC. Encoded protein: CASREGLARIYEQYV.

The chain's CDR3 is CASSTSGGLSGEQFF. CDR3 coding DNA: TGTGCCAGCAGTACTAGCGGGGGCCTATCCGGGGAGCAGTTCTTC. This chain uses TRBV28 with TRBJ2-1; 11 bases match TRBD2. Per germline, CDR1 MDHEN and CDR2 SYDVKM. The CDR3 is 15 residues long. The ends lost 5 bases at V and 10 bases at J; junction bases unmatched: 10.

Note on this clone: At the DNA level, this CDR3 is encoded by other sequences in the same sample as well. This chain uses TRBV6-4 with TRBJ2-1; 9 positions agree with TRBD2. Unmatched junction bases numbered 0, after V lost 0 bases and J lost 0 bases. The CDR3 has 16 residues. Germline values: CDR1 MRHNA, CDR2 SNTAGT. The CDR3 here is CASSDSTSGSYNEQFF. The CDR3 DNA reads TGTGCCAGCAGTGACTCGACTAGCGGCTCCTACAATGAGCAGTTCTTC.

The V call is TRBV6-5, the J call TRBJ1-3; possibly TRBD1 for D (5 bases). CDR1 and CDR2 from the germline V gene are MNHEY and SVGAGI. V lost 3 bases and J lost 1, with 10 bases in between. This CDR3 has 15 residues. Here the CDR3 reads CASSYGQGSGNTIYF. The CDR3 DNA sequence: TGTGCCAGCAGTTATGGTCAGGGTTCTGGAAACACCATATATTTT.

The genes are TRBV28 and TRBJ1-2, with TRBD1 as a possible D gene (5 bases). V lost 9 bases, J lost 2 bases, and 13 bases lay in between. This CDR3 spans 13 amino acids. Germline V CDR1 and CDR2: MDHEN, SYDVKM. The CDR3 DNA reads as TGTGCCAGTATAGGTGGGGGGAACTATGGCTACACCTTC. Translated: CASIGGGNYGYTF.

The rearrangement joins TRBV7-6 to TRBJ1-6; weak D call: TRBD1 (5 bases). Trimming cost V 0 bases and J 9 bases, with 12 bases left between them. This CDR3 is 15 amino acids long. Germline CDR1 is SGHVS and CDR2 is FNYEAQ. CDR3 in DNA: TGTGCCAGCAGCTTAGCGGTCGGGGGTAGTTCACCCCTCCACTTT. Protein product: CASSLAVGGSSPLHF.

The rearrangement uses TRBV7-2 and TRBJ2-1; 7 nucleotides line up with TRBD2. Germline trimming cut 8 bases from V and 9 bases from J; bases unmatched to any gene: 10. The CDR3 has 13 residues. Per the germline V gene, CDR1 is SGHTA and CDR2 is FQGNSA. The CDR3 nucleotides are TGTGCCAGCTCTGAGGCGGGAGCTACTGAGCAGTTCTTC. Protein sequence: CASSEAGATEQFF.

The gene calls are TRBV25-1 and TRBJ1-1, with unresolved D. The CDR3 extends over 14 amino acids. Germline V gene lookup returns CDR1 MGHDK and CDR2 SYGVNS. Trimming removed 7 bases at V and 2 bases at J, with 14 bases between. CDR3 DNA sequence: TGTGCCAGCAAAAGTTCGGCAGGAAACACTGAAGCTTTCTTT. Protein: CASKSSAGNTEAFF.

CDR3 bases: TGTGCCAGCAGCCAAGATCCCGGGGGGAAAAACACCGGGGAGCTGTTTTTT. It codes for CASSQDPGGKNTGELFF. This chain uses TRBV3-1 (or the pseudogene TRBV3-2) with TRBJ2-2; TRBD2 matches 7 bases. Germline CDR1 reads LGHDT; CDR2 reads YNNKEL (reference sequence). The CDR3 is made up of 17 amino acids. With V trimmed by 0 bases and J by 2 bases, 6 bases remained unmatched.

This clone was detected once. The CDR3 reads CASSIYGGYTGELFF. CDR3 DNA: TGTGCCAGTAGTATTTATGGCGGGTACACCGGGGAGCTGTTTTTT. The chain recombines TRBV19 with TRBJ2-2; perhaps TRBD2 as D (5 bases). The CDR3 runs 15 residues. The V end was cut by 3 bases, the J end by 3 bases, with 11 bases between. The germline V gene has CDR1 LNHDA and CDR2 SQIVND (reference sequence).

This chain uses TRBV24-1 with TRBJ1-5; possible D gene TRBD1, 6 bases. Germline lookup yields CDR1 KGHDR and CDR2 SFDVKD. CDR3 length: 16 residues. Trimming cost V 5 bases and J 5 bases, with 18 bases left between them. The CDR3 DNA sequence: TGTGCCACCAGTGCGCCCGGCAGGGGAATATATCAGCCCCAGCATTTT. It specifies CATSAPGRGIYQPQHF.

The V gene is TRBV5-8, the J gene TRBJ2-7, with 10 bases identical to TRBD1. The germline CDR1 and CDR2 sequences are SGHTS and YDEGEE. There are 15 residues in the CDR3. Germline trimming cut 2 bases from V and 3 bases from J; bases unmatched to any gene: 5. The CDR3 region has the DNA TGTGCCAGCAGCTTCAGACAGGGGGCAAACTACGAGCAGTACGTC. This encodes CASSFRQGANYEQYV.

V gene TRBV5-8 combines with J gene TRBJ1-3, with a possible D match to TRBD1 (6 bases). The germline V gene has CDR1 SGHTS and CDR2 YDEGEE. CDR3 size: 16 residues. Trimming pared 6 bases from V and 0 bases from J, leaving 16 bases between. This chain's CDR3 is CASNNRDLLSGNTIYF. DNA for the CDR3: TGTGCCAGCAACAACAGGGATCTACTCTCTGGAAACACCATATATTTT.